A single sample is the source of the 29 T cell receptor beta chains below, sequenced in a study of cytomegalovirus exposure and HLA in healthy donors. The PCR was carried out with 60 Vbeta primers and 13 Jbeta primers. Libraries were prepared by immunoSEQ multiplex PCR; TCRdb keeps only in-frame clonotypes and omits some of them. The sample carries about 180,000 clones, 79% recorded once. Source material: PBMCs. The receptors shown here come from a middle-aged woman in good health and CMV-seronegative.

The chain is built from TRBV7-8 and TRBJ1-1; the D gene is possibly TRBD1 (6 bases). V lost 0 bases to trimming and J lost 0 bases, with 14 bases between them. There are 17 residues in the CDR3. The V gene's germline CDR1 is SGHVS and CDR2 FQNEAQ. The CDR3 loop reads CASSLAWQGRVNTEAFF. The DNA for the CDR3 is TGTGCCAGCAGCTTAGCTTGGCAGGGGAGGGTGAACACTGAAGCTTTCTTT.

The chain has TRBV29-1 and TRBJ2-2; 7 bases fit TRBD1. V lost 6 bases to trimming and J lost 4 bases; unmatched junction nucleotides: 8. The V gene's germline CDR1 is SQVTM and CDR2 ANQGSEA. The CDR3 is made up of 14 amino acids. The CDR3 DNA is TGCAGCGTCGGAAGGGGGCAGAGCACCGGGGAGCTGTTTTTT. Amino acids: CSVGRGQSTGELFF.

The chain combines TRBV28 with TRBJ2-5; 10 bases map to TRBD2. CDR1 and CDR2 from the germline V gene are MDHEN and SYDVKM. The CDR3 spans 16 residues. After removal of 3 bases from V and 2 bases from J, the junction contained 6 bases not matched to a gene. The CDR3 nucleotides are TGTGCCAGCAGTTTCTGGACTAGCGGAGGTCAAGAGACCCAGTACTTC. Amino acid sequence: CASSFWTSGGQETQYF.

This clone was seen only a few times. This CDR3 is CASSEALSFNTEAFF. The CDR3 coding sequence is TGTGCCAGCAGTGAAGCGCTCAGTTTCAACACTGAAGCTTTCTTT. V gene TRBV2 combines with J gene TRBJ1-1; no clear D gene. The CDR3 length is 15 residues. The germline V gene encodes CDR1 SNHLY and CDR2 FYNNEI. V was pared by 0 bases and J by 2 bases, with 10 bases between.

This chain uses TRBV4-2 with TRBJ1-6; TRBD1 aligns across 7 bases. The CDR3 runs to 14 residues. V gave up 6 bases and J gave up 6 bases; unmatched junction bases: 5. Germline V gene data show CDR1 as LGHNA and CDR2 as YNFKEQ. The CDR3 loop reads CASREQGLNSPLHF. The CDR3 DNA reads TGTGCCAGCAGAGAACAGGGGCTTAATTCACCCCTCCACTTT.

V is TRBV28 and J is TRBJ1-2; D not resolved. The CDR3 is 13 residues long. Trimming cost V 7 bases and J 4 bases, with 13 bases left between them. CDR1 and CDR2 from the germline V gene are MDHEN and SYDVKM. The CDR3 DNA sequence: TGTGCCAGCACCCTCACAAGTGTCTATGGCTACACCTTC. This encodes CASTLTSVYGYTF.

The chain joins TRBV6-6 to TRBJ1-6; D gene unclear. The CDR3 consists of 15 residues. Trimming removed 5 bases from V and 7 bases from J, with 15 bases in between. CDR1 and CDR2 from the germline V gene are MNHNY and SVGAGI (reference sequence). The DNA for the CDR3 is TGTGCCAGCAGTACGTTGGCTCTCCTGAATTCACCCCTCCACTTT. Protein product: CASSTLALLNSPLHF.

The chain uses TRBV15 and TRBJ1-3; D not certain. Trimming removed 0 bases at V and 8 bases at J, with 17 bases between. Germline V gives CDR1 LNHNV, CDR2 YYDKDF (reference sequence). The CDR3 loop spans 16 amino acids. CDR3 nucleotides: TGTGCCACCAGCAGAGACCCACCGCCGGGTGCGGACACCATATATTTT. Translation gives CATSRDPPPGADTIYF.

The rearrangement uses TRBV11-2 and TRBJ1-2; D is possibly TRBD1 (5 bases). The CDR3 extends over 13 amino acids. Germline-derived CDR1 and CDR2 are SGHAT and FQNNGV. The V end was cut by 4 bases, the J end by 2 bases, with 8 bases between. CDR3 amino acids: CASSSRENYGYTF. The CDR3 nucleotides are TGTGCCAGCAGCTCCAGGGAAAACTATGGCTACACCTTC.

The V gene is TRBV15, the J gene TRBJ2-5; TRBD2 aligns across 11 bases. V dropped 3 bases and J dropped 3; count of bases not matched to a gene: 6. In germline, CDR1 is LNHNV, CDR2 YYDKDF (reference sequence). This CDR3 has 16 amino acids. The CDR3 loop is CATSSGLAGGEETQYF. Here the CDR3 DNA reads TGTGCCACCAGCAGTGGATTAGCGGGGGGGGAAGAGACCCAGTACTTC.

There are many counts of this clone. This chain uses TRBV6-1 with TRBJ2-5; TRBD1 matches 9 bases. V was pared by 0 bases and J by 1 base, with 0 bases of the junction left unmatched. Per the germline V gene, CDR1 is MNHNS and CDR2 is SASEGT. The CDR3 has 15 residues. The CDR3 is CASSEATGGQETQYF. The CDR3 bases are TGTGCCAGCAGTGAAGCGACAGGGGGCCAAGAGACCCAGTACTTC.

The CDR3 DNA sequence: TGTGCCAGTAGTGTCTCAGGTGCTAGCACAGATACGCAGTATTTT. This gives the protein CASSVSGASTDTQYF. The V and J genes are TRBV19 and TRBJ2-3; no firm D call. The germline CDR1 and CDR2 sequences are LNHDA and SQIVND (reference sequence). With 5 bases removed from V and 0 bases from J, the gap between germline ends came to 12 bases. CDR3 length: 15 residues.

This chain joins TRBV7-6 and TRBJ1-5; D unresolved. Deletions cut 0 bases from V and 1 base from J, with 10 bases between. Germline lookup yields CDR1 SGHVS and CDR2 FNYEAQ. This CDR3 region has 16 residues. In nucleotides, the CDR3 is TGTGCCAGCAGCTTAGCGGGCAGGTCAAGCAATCAGCCCCAGCATTTT. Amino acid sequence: CASSLAGRSSNQPQHF.

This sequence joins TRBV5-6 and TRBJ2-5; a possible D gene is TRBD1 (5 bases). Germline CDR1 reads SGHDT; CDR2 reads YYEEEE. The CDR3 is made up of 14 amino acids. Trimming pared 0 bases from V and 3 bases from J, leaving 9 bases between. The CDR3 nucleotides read TGTGCCAGCAGCTTGGAGGGCAGGGAAGAGACCCAGTACTTC. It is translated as CASSLEGREETQYF.

CDR3 nucleotides: TGTGCCAGCAGCTCTAGACAGGGGAGGGGAAACACCATATATTTT. This sequence encodes CASSSRQGRGNTIYF. The chain is built from TRBV13 and TRBJ1-3; 8 bases agree with TRBD1. V was clipped by 4 bases and J by 4 bases; unmatched bases: 6. CDR3 length equals 15 residues. Germline V gene lookup returns CDR1 PRHDT and CDR2 FYEKMQ (reference sequence).

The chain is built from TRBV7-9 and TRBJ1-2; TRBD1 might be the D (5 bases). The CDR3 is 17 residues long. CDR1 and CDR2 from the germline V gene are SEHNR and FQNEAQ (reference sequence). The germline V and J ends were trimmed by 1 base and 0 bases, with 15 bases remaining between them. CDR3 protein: CASSLGSAGEANYGYTF. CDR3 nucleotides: TGTGCCAGCAGCTTAGGGTCAGCGGGGGAGGCTAACTATGGCTACACCTTC.

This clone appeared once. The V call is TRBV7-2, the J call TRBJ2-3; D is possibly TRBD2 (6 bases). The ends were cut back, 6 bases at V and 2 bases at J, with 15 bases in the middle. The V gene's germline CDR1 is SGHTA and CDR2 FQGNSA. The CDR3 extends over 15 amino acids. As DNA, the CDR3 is TGTGCCAGCAGGGGGGGACCGAGAGACACAGATACGCAGTATTTT. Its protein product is CASRGGPRDTDTQYF.

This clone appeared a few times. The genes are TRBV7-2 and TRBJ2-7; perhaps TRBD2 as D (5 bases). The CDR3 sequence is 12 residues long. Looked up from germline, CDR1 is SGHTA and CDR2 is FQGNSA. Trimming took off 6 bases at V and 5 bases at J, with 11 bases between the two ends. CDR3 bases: TGTGCCAGCAGTCTTACTAGGAACGAGCAGTACTTC. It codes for CASSLTRNEQYF.

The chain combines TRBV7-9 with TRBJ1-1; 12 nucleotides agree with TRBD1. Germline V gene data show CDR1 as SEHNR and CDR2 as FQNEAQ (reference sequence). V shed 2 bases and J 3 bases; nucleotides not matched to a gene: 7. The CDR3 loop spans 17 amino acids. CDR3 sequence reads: CASSLSPGQGADTEAFF. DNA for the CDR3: TGTGCCAGCAGCTTAAGCCCGGGACAGGGGGCGGACACTGAAGCTTTCTTT.

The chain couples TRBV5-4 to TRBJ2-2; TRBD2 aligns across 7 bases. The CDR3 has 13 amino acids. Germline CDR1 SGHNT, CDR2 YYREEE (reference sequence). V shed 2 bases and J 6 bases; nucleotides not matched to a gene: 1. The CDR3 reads CASSFGLAGELFF. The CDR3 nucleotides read TGTGCCAGCAGCTTTGGACTAGCCGGGGAGCTGTTTTTT.

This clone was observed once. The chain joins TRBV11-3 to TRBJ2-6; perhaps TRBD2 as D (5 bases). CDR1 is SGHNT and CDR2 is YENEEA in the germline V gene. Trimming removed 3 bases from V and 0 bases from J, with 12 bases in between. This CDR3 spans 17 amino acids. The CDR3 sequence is CASSFTRVVSGANVLTF. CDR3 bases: TGTGCCAGCAGCTTCACGAGGGTCGTCTCTGGGGCCAACGTCCTGACTTTC.

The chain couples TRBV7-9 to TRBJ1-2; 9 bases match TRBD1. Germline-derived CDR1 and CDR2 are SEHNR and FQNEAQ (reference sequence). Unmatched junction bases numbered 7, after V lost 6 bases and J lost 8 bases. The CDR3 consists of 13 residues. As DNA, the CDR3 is TGTGCCAGCAGAAAACAGGGGGCAGAGGGCTACACCTTC. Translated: CASRKQGAEGYTF.

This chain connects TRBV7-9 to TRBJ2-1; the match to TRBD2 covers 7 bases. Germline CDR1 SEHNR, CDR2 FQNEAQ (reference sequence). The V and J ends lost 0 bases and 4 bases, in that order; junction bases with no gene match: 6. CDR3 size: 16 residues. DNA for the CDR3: TGTGCCAGCAGCTTAGCTAGGGGAGGGCCTTACAATGAGCAGTTCTTC. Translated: CASSLARGGPYNEQFF.

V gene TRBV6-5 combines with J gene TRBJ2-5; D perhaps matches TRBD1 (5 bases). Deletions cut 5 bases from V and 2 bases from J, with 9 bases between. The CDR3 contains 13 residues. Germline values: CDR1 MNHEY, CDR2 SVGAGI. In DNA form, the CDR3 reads TGTGCCAGCAGTGGGGCTTTGCAAGAGACCCAGTACTTC. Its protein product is CASSGALQETQYF.

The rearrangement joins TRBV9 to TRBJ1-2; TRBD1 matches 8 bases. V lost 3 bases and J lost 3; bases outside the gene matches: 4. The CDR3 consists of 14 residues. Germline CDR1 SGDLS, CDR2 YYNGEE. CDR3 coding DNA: TGTGCCAGCAGCGGCGGGGACAGGTACTATGGCTACACCTTC. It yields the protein CASSGGDRYYGYTF.

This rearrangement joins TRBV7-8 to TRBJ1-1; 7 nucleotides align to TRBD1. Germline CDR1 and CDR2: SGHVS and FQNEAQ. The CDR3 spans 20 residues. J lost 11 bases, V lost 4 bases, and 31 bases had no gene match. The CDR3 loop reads CASSSPRARGRDRPAWWAFF. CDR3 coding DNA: TGTGCCAGCAGCTCCCCGAGGGCGAGGGGGCGTGATCGACCTGCCTGGTGGGCTTTCTTT.

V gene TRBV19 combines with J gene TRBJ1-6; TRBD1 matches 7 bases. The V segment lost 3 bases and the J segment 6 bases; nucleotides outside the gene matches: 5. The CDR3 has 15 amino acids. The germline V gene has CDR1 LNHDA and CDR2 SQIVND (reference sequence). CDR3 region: CASSIEDRSNSPLHF. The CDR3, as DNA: TGTGCCAGTAGTATCGAGGACAGGTCTAATTCACCCCTCCACTTT.

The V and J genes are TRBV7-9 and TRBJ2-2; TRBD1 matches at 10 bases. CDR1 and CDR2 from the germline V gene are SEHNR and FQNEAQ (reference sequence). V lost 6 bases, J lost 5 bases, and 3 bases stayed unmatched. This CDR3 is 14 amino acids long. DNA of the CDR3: TGTGCCAGCAGTCGACAGGGGGCTACCGGGGAGCTGTTTTTT. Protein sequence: CASSRQGATGELFF.

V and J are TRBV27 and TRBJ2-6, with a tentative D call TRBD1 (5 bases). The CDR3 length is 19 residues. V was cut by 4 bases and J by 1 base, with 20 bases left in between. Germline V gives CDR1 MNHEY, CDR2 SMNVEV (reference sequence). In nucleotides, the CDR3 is TGTGCCAGCAGTTCCCAACCCAGGCAGGGAATATCTGGGGCCAACGTCCTGACTTTC. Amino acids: CASSSQPRQGISGANVLTF.